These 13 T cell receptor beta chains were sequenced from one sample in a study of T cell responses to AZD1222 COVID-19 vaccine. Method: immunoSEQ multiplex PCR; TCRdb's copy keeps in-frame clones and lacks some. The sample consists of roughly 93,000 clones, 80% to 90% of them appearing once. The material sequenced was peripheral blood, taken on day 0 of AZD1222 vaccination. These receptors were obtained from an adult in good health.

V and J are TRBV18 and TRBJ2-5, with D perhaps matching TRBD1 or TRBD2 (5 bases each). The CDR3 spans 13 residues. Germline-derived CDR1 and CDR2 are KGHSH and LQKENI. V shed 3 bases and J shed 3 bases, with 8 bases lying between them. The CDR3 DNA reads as TGTGCCAGCTCACCGCAGGGAGAAGAGACCCAGTACTTC. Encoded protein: CASSPQGEETQYF.

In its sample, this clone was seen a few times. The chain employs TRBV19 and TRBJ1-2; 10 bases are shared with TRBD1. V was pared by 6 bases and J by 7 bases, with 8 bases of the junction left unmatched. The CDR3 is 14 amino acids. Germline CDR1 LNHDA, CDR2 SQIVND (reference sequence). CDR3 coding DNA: TGTGCCAGTAGAGGGGGACAGGGGATGACTGGCTACACCTTC. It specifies CASRGGQGMTGYTF.

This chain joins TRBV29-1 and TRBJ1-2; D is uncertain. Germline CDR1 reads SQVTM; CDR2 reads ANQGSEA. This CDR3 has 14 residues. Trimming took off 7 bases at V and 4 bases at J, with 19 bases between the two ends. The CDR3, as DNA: TGCAGCGGCCGCACAAACGAGGACCGCTATGGCTACACCTTC. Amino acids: CSGRTNEDRYGYTF.

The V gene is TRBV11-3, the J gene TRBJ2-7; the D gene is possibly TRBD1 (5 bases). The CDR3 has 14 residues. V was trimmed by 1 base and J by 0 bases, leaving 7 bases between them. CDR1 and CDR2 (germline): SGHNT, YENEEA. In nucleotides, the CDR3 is TGTGCCAGCAGCTTAGTCAGGGACTCCTACGAGCAGTACTTC. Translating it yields CASSLVRDSYEQYF.

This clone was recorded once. The CDR3 nucleotides are TGTGCCAGCAGTGAACAGCGGCCCATGGGCGAGCAGTACTTC. Translation gives CASSEQRPMGEQYF. The chain couples TRBV6-1 to TRBJ2-7; weak D call: TRBD2 (5 bases). This CDR3 contains 14 residues. Trimming took off 2 bases at V and 6 bases at J, with 14 bases between the two ends. Germline CDR1 and CDR2: MNHNS and SASEGT.

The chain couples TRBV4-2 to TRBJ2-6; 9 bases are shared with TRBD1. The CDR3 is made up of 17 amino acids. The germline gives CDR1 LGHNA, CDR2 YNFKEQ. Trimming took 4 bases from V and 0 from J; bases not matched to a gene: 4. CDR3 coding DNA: TGTGCCAGCAGCCCGGGACAGGGCTCCTCTGGGGCCAACGTCCTGACTTTC. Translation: CASSPGQGSSGANVLTF.

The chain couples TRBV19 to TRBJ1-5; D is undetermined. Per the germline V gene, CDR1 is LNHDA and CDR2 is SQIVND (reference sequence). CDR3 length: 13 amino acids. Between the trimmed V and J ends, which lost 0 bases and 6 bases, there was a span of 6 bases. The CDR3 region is CASSIDRFQPQHF. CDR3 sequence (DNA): TGTGCCAGTAGTATAGATCGGTTTCAGCCCCAGCATTTT.

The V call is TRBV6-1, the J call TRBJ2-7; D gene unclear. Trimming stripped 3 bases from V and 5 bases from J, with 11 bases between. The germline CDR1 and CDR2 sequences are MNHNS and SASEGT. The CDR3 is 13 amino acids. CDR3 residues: CASSEIFPHEQYF. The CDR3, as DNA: TGTGCCAGCAGTGAGATATTTCCCCACGAGCAGTACTTC.

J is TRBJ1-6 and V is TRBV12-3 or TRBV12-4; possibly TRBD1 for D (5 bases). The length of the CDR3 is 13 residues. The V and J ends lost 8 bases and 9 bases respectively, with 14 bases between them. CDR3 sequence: CASLGQVGSPLHF. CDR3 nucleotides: TGTGCCAGCCTGGGGCAGGTCGGTTCACCCCTCCACTTT.

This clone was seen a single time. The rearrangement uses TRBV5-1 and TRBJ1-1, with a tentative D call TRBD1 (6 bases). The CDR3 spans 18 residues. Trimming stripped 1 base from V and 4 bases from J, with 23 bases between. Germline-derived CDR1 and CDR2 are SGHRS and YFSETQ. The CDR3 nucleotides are TGCGCCAGCAGCTTGAGGTCGGGGACAACGGGCGGGGGCACTGAAGCTTTCTTT. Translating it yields CASSLRSGTTGGGTEAFF.

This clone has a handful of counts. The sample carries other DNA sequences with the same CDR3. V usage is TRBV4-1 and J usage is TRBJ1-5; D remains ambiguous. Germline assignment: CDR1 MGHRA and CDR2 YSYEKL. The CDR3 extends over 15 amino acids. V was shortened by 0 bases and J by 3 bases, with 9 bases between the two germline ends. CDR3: CASSQDPGTNQPQHF. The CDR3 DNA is TGCGCCAGCAGCCAAGATCCAGGAACCAATCAGCCCCAGCATTTT.

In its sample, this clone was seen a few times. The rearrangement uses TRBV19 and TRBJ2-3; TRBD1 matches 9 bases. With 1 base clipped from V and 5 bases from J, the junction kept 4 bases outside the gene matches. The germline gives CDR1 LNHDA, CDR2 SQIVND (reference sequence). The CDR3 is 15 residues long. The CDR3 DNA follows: TGTGCCAGTAGTATAGCGTGGACAGGGGAAGATACGCAGTATTTT. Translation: CASSIAWTGEDTQYF. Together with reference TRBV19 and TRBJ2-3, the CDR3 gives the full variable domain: DGGITQSPKYLFRKEGQNVTLSCEQNLNHDAMYWYRQDPGQGLRLIYYSQIVNDFQKGDIAEGYSVSREKKESFPLTVTSAQKNPTAFYLCASSIAWTGEDTQYFGPGTRLTVL.

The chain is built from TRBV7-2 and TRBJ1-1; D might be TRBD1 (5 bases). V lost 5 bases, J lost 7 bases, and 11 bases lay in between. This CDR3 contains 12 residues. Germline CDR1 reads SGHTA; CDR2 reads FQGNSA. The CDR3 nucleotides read TGTGCCAGCAGCCCCACAAGGGGTGAAGCTTTCTTT. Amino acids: CASSPTRGEAFF.